This T cell receptor beta chain is from a study of cytomegalovirus exposure and HLA in healthy donors. 60 Vbeta and 13 Jbeta primers were used in PCR. Method: immunoSEQ multiplex PCR; TCRdb's copy keeps in-frame clones and lacks some. The data show some 150,000 clones, with approximately 80% seen just once and about 1.5% held by the top ten. This CDR3 has 12 residues. The germline gives CDR1 ENHRY, CDR2 SYGVKD. V gave up 11 bases and J gave up 9 bases, with 17 bases separating them. The TCR originated in a man younger than 40 in good health and CMV-seropositive. V gene TRBV10-3 combines with J gene TRBJ2-1, with D uncertain. Material: PBMCs. CDR3 nucleotide sequence: TGTGCCGTCGCGCGAGTTGCGGCTGAGCAGTTCTTC. Translating it yields CAVARVAAEQFF.